A single count supports the clone carrying this T cell receptor beta chain. Its target is not known. This entry comes from a study of T cell responses to AZD1222 COVID-19 vaccine. Across the study: Analysis merged second doses at about 4 or about 12 weeks.

Using immunoSEQ multiplex PCR, the repertoire was profiled, and TCRdb retains in-frame clones only, with some absent. The sample consists of roughly 93,000 clones, 85% to 90% of them appearing once. Study conclusions and caveats: Spike-wide coverage was observed for vaccine-associated CD4 TCRs, with dominant responses at 160-218 and 743-854.

This clonotype was obtained from an adult in good health. This specimen was peripheral blood, taken on day 0 of AZD1222 vaccination.

The CDR3 spells CASSPSGNEQYF. CDR3 DNA: TGTGCCAGCAGCCCTAGCGGGAACGAGCAGTACTTC. The J gene is TRBJ2-7, the V gene TRBV7-9; TRBD2 agrees at 9 bases. V lost 5 bases to trimming and J lost 5 bases; unmatched junction nucleotides: 1. Germline CDR1 and CDR2: SEHNR and FQNEAQ (reference sequence). The CDR3 is 12 residues long.